The 2 T cell receptor beta chains below all came from one sample that was sequenced in a study of PD-1 blockade in classical Hodgkin lymphoma. All patients experienced relapse after autologous stem cell transplantation, and brentuximab vedotin exposure was variable. The repertoire was sequenced with immunoSEQ multiplex PCR; TCRdb's copy has only in-frame clones and lacks some. The profile shows over 90,000 clones, approximately 89% of them singletons. The material was peripheral blood mononuclear cells (PBMCs), obtained before the second cycle of nivolumab. The source of these receptors is a human donor with classical Hodgkin lymphoma.

V is TRBV7-8 and J is TRBJ1-6; 9 bases match TRBD1. Germline V gene data show CDR1 as SGHVS and CDR2 as FQNEAQ. The V gene end was trimmed by 4 bases and the J gene end by 9 bases; junction bases not matched to a gene: 7. This CDR3 is built from 15 residues. In DNA form, the CDR3 reads TGTGCCAGCAGCTCGGACAGGGGTGGTAGTTCACCCCTCCACTTT. Amino acid sequence: CASSSDRGGSSPLHF.

In the case of this clone: Its ends do not fully match the called genes, so a read error is possible. This sequence joins TRBV13 and TRBJ2-7, with unresolved D. The length of the CDR3 is 13 residues. From germline, CDR1 is PRHDT and CDR2 FYEKMQ (reference sequence). CDR3 amino acids: CAGSLAGIYEQYF. In DNA form, the CDR3 reads TGTGCCGGCAGCTTAGCAGGAATCTACGAGCAGTACTTC.